The rows below give T cell receptor beta chains drawn from one sample of a study of blood T cell repertoires in COVID-19. Profiled with immunoSEQ multiplex PCR; TCRdb holds only in-frame clones, not every one. In the table there are around 200,000 clones, around 90% of which are singletons. The sample taken for sequencing was peripheral blood. These receptors all come from a man in his forties with acute or convalescent COVID-19. Each CDR3 is given with its conserved first and last residue. A D gene is named only where the DNA matches it firmly. Clone sizes are given selectively: once, few, many, or a class where the clone is expanded.

J,size,V,D,CDR3,DNA
TRBJ2-2,NA,TRBV10-3,NA,CAISESGSLLNTGELFF,TGTGCCATCAGTGAGTCGGGGAGCCTTTTGAACACCGGGGAGCTGTTTTTT
TRBJ2-3,NA,TRBV5-4,NA,CASSLRGPDTQYF,TGTGCCAGCAGCTTAAGAGGTCCAGATACGCAGTATTTT
TRBJ2-1,NA,TRBV27,TRBD2,CASSLRRGGANEQFF,TGTGCCAGCAGCCTAAGGCGGGGGGGGGCCAATGAGCAGTTCTTC
TRBJ2-1,once,TRBV19,NA,CASNEGYNEQFF,TGTGCCAGTAATGAGGGATACAATGAGCAGTTCTTC
TRBJ1-1,NA,TRBV2,NA,CASSGLGSEAFF,TGTGCCAGCAGTGGGTTAGGGAGCGAAGCTTTCTTT
TRBJ2-2,NA,TRBV24-1,NA,CATRSAGELFF,TGTGCCACCAGATCCGCCGGGGAGCTGTTTTTT
TRBJ2-3,NA,TRBV7-3,TRBD2,CASSLETGASGWDTQYF,TGTGCCAGCAGCTTAGAAACGGGGGCTAGCGGGTGGGATACGCAGTATTTT
TRBJ1-4,few,TRBV3-1/TRBV3-2,NA,CASRDSPGGEKLFF,TGTGCCAGCAGGGATTCGCCCGGGGGTGAAAAACTGTTTTTT
TRBJ1-2,NA,TRBV18,NA,CASSPLPDSIYGYTF,TGTGCCAGCTCACCACTACCGGACAGCATCTATGGCTACACCTTC
TRBJ1-3,NA,TRBV25-1,NA,CASSLQGFSGNTIYF,TGTGCCAGCAGCCTGCAGGGATTCTCTGGAAACACCATATATTTT
TRBJ1-2,NA,TRBV21-1,NA,CASSNSMGHHIGLFPPYYGYTF,TGTGCCAGCTCAAACTCGATGGGACACCATATCGGACTTTTCCCCCCCTACTATGGCTACACCTTC
TRBJ1-1,NA,TRBV7-2,NA,CASSKQVTNTEAFF,TGTGCCAGCAGCAAACAGGTTACAAACACTGAAGCTTTCTTT
TRBJ2-7,NA,TRBV19,TRBD1,CASSMGDRGSYEQYF,TGTGCCAGTAGTATGGGGGACAGGGGTTCCTACGAGCAGTACTTC
TRBJ2-2,NA,TRBV2,TRBD1,CASSVGQGATGELFF,TGTGCCAGCAGTGTCGGGCAGGGGGCCACCGGGGAGCTGTTTTTT
TRBJ1-2,NA,TRBV27,NA,CASSLSNLRGYTF,TGTGCCAGCAGTTTATCTAACCTGCGGGGCTACACCTTC
TRBJ1-1,NA,TRBV18,TRBD1,CASSSTGGTEAFF,TGTGCCAGCTCATCCACAGGGGGCACTGAAGCTTTCTTT
TRBJ1-6,NA,TRBV10-2,TRBD1,CASSGQGNNSPLHF,TGCGCCAGCAGTGGACAGGGAAACAATTCACCCCTCCACTTT
TRBJ2-1,NA,TRBV4-2,TRBD2,CASSQDIPRTLAGVYNEQFF,TGTGCCAGCAGCCAAGATATCCCCAGGACACTAGCGGGGGTTTACAATGAGCAGTTCTTC
TRBJ1-5,few,TRBV27,TRBD1,CASSPGTGVYSNQPQHF,TGTGCCAGCAGTCCCGGGACAGGGGTGTATAGCAATCAGCCCCAGCATTTT
TRBJ2-6,NA,TRBV4-3,NA,CASSPGLAGANVLTF,TGCGCCAGCAGCCCGGGTCTCGCGGGGGCCAACGTCCTGACTTTC
TRBJ1-1,NA,TRBV7-8,NA,CASSRGGTEAFF,TGTGCCAGCAGCCGAGGCGGCACTGAAGCTTTCTTT
TRBJ1-1,NA,TRBV18,NA,CASSPQGTEAFF,TGTGCCAGCTCGCCTCAGGGAACTGAAGCTTTCTTT
TRBJ2-5,NA,TRBV7-3,TRBD2,CASSRGGGQETQYF,TGTGCCAGCAGCCGCGGCGGGGGCCAAGAGACCCAGTACTTC
TRBJ2-2,NA,TRBV7-2,TRBD1,CASSLVGQGASGELFF,TGTGCCAGCAGCTTAGTAGGACAGGGGGCTTCCGGGGAGCTGTTTTTT
TRBJ2-2,NA,TRBV30,NA,CARGRWGSNTGELFF,TGTGCCCGCGGAAGGTGGGGCAGTAACACCGGGGAGCTGTTTTTT
TRBJ1-2,NA,TRBV4-1,NA,CASSQGAGEYYGYTF,TGCGCCAGCAGCCAAGGGGCGGGGGAATACTATGGCTACACCTTC
TRBJ2-2,NA,TRBV28,TRBD2,CAGKQSGGANGELFF,TGTGCCGGCAAGCAATCCGGGGGGGCCAACGGGGAGCTGTTTTTT
TRBJ2-3,NA,TRBV7-2,TRBD2,CASSLVRGDYTDTQYF,TGTGCCAGCAGCTTGGTACGGGGGGATTACACAGATACGCAGTATTTT
TRBJ1-1,NA,TRBV27,NA,CASSLFRGYGTEAFF,TGTGCCAGCAGTTTATTTAGGGGATACGGCACTGAAGCTTTCTTT
TRBJ2-2,NA,TRBV7-2,NA,CASSLGAALNTGELFF,TGTGCCAGCAGCTTAGGAGCGGCGTTGAACACCGGGGAGCTGTTTTTT
TRBJ1-4,NA,TRBV10-1,TRBD1,CASRATGREEKLFF,TGCGCCAGCAGGGCGACAGGGAGAGAAGAAAAACTGTTTTTT
TRBJ1-5,NA,TRBV6-2/TRBV6-3,NA,CASSYSGRGQPQHF,TGTGCCAGCAGTTACTCTGGCAGAGGTCAGCCCCAGCATTTT
TRBJ1-2,NA,TRBV29-1,NA,CSVEVEQGLNYGYTF,TGCAGCGTTGAAGTGGAACAGGGCCTTAACTATGGCTACACCTTC
TRBJ2-1,NA,TRBV4-2,TRBD2,CASSLDTSGASYNEQFF,TGTGCCAGCAGCCTTGATACTAGCGGTGCCTCCTACAATGAGCAGTTCTTC
TRBJ2-7,once,TRBV7-2,TRBD2,CASSPRLAGAGEQYF,TGTGCCAGCAGCCCCCGACTAGCGGGGGCGGGGGAGCAGTACTTC
TRBJ2-3,NA,TRBV7-3,NA,CASSQSGTRDFTQYF,TGTGCCAGCAGCCAATCCGGGACAAGGGATTTTACGCAGTATTTT
TRBJ1-5,NA,TRBV4-1,TRBD1,CASSQSLQGASNQPQHF,TGCGCCAGCAGCCAATCTCTTCAGGGGGCGAGCAATCAGCCCCAGCATTTT
TRBJ1-3,NA,TRBV7-2,NA,CASSLEAASGNTIYF,TGTGCCAGCAGCTTAGAAGCTGCATCTGGAAACACCATATATTTT
TRBJ1-1,NA,TRBV7-6,TRBD1,CASSRQGITEAFF,TGTGCCAGCAGCCGACAGGGTATAACTGAAGCTTTCTTT
TRBJ1-6,NA,TRBV6-4,TRBD1,CASSATGGSYNSPLHF,TGTGCCAGCAGTGCGACAGGGGGTTCCTATAATTCACCCCTCCACTTT
TRBJ2-2,few,TRBV5-4,NA,CASSMPQGTGELFF,TGTGCCAGCAGCATGCCCCAGGGGACCGGGGAGCTGTTTTTT
TRBJ2-1,NA,TRBV5-1,TRBD2,CASSLAVAGYNEQFF,TGCGCCAGCAGCTTGGCCGTAGCGGGGTACAATGAGCAGTTCTTC
TRBJ2-7,few,TRBV7-9,TRBD1,CASSAPDRGQYEQYF,TGTGCCAGCAGTGCCCCTGACAGGGGGCAGTACGAGCAGTACTTC
TRBJ1-3,NA,TRBV30,NA,CAWAQGYGNTIYF,TGTGCCTGGGCCCAGGGCTATGGAAACACCATATATTTT
TRBJ2-3,NA,TRBV28,NA,CASSLGGALSTDTQYF,TGTGCCAGCAGTTTAGGGGGGGCTCTAAGCACAGATACGCAGTATTTT
TRBJ2-6,NA,TRBV29-1,NA,CSVEQSSGANVLTF,TGCAGCGTTGAACAGTCCTCTGGGGCCAACGTCCTGACTTTC
TRBJ1-2,NA,TRBV11-2,TRBD1,CASSLIPDRVNYGYTF,TGTGCCAGCAGCTTAATCCCGGACAGGGTTAACTATGGCTACACCTTC
TRBJ2-5,NA,TRBV28,NA,CASRRTEETQYF,TGTGCCAGCAGGAGGACAGAAGAGACCCAGTACTTC
TRBJ1-4,NA,TRBV2,NA,CASRGRRGEKLFF,TGTGCCAGCAGAGGCAGGAGGGGTGAAAAACTGTTTTTT